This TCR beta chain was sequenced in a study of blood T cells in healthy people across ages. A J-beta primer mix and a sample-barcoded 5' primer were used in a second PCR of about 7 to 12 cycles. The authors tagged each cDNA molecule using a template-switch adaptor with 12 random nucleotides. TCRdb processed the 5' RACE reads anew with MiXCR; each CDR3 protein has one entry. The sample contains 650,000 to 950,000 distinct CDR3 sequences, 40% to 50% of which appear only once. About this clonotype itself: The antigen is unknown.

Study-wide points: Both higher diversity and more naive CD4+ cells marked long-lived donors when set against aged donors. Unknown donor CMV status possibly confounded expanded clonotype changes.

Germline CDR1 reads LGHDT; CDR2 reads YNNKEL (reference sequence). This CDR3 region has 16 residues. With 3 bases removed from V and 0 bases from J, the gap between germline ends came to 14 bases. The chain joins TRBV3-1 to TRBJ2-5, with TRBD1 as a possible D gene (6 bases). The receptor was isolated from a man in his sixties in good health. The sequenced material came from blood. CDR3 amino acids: CASSQRGTGYQETQYF. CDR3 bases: TGTGCCAGCAGCCAGAGGGGAACAGGGTACCAAGAGACCCAGTACTTC.